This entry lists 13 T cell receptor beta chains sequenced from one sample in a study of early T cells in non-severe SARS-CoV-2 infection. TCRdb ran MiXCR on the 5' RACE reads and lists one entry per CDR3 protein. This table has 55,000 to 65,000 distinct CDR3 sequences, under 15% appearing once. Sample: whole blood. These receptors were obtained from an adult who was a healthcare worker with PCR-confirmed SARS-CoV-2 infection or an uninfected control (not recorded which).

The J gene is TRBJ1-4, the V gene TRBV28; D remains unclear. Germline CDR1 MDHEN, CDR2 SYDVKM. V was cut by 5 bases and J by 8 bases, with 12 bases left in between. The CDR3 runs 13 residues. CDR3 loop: CASSMRVREKLFF. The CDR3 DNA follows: TGTGCCAGCAGTATGCGGGTTAGGGAAAAACTGTTTTTT.

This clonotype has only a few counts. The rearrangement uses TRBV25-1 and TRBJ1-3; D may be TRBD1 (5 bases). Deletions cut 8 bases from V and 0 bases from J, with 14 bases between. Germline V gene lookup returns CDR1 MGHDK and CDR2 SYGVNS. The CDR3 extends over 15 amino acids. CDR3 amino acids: CASAVMGLSGNTIYF. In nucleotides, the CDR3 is TGTGCCAGCGCCGTGATGGGACTCTCTGGAAACACCATATATTTT.

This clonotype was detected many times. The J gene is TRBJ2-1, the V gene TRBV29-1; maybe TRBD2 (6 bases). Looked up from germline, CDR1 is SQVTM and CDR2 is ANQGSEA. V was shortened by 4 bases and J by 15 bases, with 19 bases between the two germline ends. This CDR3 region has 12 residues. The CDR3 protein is CSVADSRDSPFF. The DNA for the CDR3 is TGCAGCGTTGCTGACTCCCGGGACTCCCCGTTCTTC.

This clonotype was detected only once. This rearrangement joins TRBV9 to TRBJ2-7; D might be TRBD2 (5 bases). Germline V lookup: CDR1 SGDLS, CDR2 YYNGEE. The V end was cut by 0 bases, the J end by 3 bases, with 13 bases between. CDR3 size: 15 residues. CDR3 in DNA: TGTGCCAGCAGCGTAGATGAGGGTGCGTACTACGAGCAGTACTTC. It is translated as CASSVDEGAYYEQYF.

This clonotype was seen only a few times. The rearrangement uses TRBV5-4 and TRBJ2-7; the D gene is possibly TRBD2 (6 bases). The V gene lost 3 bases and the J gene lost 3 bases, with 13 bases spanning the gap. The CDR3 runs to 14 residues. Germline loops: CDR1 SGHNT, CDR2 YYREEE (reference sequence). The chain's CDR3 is CASSWDSGDYEQYF. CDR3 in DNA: TGTGCCAGCAGCTGGGATAGCGGAGACTACGAGCAGTACTTC.

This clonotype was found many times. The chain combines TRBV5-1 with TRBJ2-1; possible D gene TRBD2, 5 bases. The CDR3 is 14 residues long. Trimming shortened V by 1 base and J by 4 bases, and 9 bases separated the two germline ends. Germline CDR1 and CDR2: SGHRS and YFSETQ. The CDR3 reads CASSLFTSYNEQFF. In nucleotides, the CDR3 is TGCGCCAGCAGCTTGTTCACTAGTTACAATGAGCAGTTCTTC.

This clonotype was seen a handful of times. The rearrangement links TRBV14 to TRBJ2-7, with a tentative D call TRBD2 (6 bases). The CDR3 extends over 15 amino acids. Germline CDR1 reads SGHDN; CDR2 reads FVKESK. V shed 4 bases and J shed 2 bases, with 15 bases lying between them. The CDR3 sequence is CASSPPGEVAYEQYF. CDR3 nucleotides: TGTGCCAGCAGCCCGCCGGGGGAAGTAGCCTACGAGCAGTACTTC.

CDR3 bases: TGTGCCAGCAGCCGGACAGGGATCGAGTTTTATGAGCAGTACTTC. This gives the protein CASSRTGIEFYEQYF. V is TRBV7-8 and J is TRBJ2-7; 8 bases map to TRBD1. The CDR3 is 15 residues long. The trim removed 5 bases at V and 7 bases at J, leaving 13 bases unmatched. Germline V gene data show CDR1 as SGHVS and CDR2 as FQNEAQ.

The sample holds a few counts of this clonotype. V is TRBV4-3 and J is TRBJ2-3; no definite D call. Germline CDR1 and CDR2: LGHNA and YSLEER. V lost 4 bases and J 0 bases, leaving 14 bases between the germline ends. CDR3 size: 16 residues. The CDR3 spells CASSPERLASTDTQYF. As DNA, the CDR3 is TGCGCCAGCAGCCCAGAGAGGTTGGCTAGCACAGATACGCAGTATTTT.

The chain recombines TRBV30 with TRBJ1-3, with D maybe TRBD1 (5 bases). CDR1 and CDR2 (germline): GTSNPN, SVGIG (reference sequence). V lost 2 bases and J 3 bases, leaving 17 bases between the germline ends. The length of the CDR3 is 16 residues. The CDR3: CAWSLLQTAYGNTIYF. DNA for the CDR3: TGTGCCTGGAGTCTTCTGCAGACAGCTTATGGAAACACCATATATTTT.

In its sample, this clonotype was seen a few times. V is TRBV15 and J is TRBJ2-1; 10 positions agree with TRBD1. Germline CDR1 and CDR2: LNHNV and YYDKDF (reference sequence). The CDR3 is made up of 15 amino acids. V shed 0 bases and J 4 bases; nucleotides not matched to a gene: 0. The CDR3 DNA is TGTGCCACCAGCAGAGAGGGACAGGGGTACAATGAGCAGTTCTTC. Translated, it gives CATSREGQGYNEQFF.

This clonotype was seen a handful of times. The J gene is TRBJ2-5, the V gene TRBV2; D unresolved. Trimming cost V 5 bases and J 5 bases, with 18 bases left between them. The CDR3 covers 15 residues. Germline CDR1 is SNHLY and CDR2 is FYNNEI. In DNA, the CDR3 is TGTGCCAGCAGTAGGACGGTTACGATGCGGGAGACCCAGTACTTC. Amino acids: CASSRTVTMRETQYF.

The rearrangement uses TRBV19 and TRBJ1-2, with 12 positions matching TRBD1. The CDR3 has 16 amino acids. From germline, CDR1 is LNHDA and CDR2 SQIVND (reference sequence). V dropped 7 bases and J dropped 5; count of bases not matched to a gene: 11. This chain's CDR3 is CASTYTGTGGLYGYTF. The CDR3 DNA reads TGTGCCAGTACCTACACCGGGACAGGGGGCCTATATGGCTACACCTTC. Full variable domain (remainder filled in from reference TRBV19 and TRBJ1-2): DGGITQSPKYLFRKEGQNVTLSCEQNLNHDAMYWYRQDPGQGLRLIYYSQIVNDFQKGDIAEGYSVSREKKESFPLTVTSAQKNPTAFYLCASTYTGTGGLYGYTFGSGTRLTVV.